Given below is one TCR beta chain in context. This sample was included in a study of blood T cell repertoires in COVID-19. Study-level background: Samples of COVID-19 (acute and convalescent) were obtained from the United States, Italy and Spain. Sources were T cells, B-cell-depleted T cells, or PBMCs; the material itself was cDNA or gDNA.

The CDR3 has 14 amino acids. After removal of 4 bases from V and 7 bases from J, the junction contained 6 bases not matched to a gene. The germline V gene encodes CDR1 SGHKS and CDR2 YYEKEE (reference sequence). Per the original data handling: Amplification of reference gene primers was used by the study to estimate nucleated cell counts. Produced via immunoSEQ multiplex PCR; TCRdb's table is partial and in-frame only. The DNA gave D and trimming, while V, J and clone size come from that table. The sample records approximately 270,000 clones, around nine tenths being singletons. Sequencing input: peripheral blood. The receptor was isolated from a man in his forties with active or convalescent COVID-19. The chain couples TRBV5-5 to TRBJ1-2; TRBD1 matches at 11 bases. CDR3 sequence reads: CASSRADRGLGYTF. In DNA form, the CDR3 reads TGTGCCAGCAGCCGAGCGGACAGGGGGCTTGGCTACACCTTC.